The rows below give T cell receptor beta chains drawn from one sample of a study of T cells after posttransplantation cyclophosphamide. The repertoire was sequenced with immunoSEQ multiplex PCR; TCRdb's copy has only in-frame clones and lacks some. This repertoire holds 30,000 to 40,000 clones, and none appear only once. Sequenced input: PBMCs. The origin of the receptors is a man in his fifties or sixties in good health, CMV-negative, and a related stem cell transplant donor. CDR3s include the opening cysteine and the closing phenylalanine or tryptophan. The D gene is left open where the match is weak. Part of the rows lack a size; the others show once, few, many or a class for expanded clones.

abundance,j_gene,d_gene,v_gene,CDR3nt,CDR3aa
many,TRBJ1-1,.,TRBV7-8,TGTGCCAGCAGCCCCCATGAGGGGGGGATGAACACTGAAGCTTTCTTT,CASSPHEGGMNTEAFF
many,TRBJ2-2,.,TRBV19,TGTGCCAGTAGTATAGACTATAGGGAGCGGTACACCGGGGAGCTGTTTTTT,CASSIDYRERYTGELFF
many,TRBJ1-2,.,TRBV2,TGTGCCAGTCACATTCAGGGTGAGGCTAACTATGGCTACACCTTC,CASHIQGEANYGYTF
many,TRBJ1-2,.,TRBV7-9,TGTGCCAGCAGCTTAGAGTCCCGGGAATCCTACACCTTC,CASSLESRESYTF
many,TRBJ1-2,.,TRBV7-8,TGTGCCAGCAGCTTATCGTCAGATTCCTATGGCTACACCTTC,CASSLSSDSYGYTF
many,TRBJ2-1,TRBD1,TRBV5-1,TGCGCCAGCAGCCTCGGGACAGACAATGAGCAGTTCTTC,CASSLGTDNEQFF
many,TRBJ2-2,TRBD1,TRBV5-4,TGTGCCAGCAGCTCATACAGGGGGACGAACACCGGGGAGCTGTTTTTT,CASSSYRGTNTGELFF
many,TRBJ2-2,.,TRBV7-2,TGTGCCAGCAGCTTAGTGGCCCCCGGGGAGCTGTTTTTT,CASSLVAPGELFF
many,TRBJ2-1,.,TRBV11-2,TGTGCCAGCAGCTCCCTACTAGTTGTCTATGAGCAGTTCTTC,CASSSLLVVYEQFF
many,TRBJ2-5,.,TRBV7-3,TGTGCCAGCAGCTTAACTTTCGGGACTCCGGGCGAGACCCAGTACTTC,CASSLTFGTPGETQYF
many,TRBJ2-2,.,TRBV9,TGTGCCAGCAGCGTAATGGGACAAAACACCGGGGAGCTGTTTTTT,CASSVMGQNTGELFF
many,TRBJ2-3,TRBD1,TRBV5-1,TGCGCCAGCAGCTTAGGGAACCATGGGACAGGTACTAGCACAGATACGCAGTATTTT,CASSLGNHGTGTSTDTQYF
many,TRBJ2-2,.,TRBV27,TGTGCCAGCAGTTTTACGACGGGTACCGGGGAGCTGTTTTTT,CASSFTTGTGELFF
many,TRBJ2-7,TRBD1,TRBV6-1,TGTGCCAGCACACAGGGGGCGCCGGGCGAGCAGTACTTC,CASTQGAPGEQYF
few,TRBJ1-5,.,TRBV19,TGTGCCAGTAGGTCAGGTGGTAGCAATCAGCCCCAGCATTTT,CASRSGGSNQPQHF
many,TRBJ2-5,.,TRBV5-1,TGCGCCAGCAGAATGGGGGGGGACACGCAAGAGACCCAGTACTTC,CASRMGGDTQETQYF
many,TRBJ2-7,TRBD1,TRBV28,TGTGCCAGCAGTCCCGGACAGGGTATAGACGAGCAGTACTTC,CASSPGQGIDEQYF
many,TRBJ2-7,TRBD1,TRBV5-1,TGCGCCAGCAGAGGACAGGGCCAATCCTACGAGCAGTACTTC,CASRGQGQSYEQYF
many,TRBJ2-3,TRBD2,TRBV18,TGTGCCAGCTCACCTCCACCCGGGGGGGGCACAGATACGCAGTATTTT,CASSPPPGGGTDTQYF
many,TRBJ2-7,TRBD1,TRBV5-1,TGCGCCAGCAGCTCGTCGGGGACAGGGCCCTCCGAGCAGTACTTC,CASSSSGTGPSEQYF
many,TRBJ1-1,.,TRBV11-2,TGTGCCAGCAGCTTAGATCGGGGGGACACTGAAGCTTTCTTT,CASSLDRGDTEAFF
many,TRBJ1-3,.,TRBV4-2,TGTGCCAGCAGCCAAGAGGCTGGACAGAGAAGAATATATTTT,CASSQEAGQRRIYF
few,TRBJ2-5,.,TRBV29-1,TGCAGCGTTGTACCGTCCGGGGAGACCCAGTACTTC,CSVVPSGETQYF
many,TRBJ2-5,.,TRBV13,TGTGCCAGCAGCTTAGAAGTGGACACCGCTACGGAGACCCAGTACTTC,CASSLEVDTATETQYF
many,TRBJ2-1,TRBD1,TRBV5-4,TGTGCCAGCAGCTTGGGGACAGGGTCCTACAATGAGCAGTTCTTC,CASSLGTGSYNEQFF
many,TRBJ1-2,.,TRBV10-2,TGCGCCAGCCCTGACGGCCTCATACACGGTCGGGGCTATGGCTACACCTTC,CASPDGLIHGRGYGYTF
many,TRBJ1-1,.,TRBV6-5,TGTGCCAGCAGTTACTTAGTGAACACTGAAGCTTTCTTT,CASSYLVNTEAFF
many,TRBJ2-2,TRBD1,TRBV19,TGTGCCAGTAGTCGACAGGGGGCCGGGGGCACCGGGGAGCTGTTTTTT,CASSRQGAGGTGELFF
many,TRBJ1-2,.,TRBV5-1,TGCGCCAGCAGCTTGGGAGAGGGTGGCTACACCTTC,CASSLGEGGYTF
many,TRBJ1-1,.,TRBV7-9,TGTGCCAGCGGGCAGGTGAACACTGAAGCTTTCTTT,CASGQVNTEAFF
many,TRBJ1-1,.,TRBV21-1,TGTGCCAGCACCCCGGGGAGGGGCCGGGGGAGGGACACTGAAGCTTTCTTT,CASTPGRGRGRDTEAFF
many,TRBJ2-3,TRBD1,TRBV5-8,TGTGCCAGCAGCTCTGGACAGGGTGACACAGATACGCAGTATTTT,CASSSGQGDTDTQYF
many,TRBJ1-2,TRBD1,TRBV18,TGTGCCAGCTCCCCCCGAGGGGACAGGGGCTATGGCTACACCTTC,CASSPRGDRGYGYTF
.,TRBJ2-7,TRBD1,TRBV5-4,TGTGCCAGCAGCTCCCAGACAGGGGGCAAATTTAACGAGCAGCACTTC,CASSSQTGGKFNEQHF
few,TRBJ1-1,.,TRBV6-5,TGTGCCAGCAGTCGACAGGACGGTGAAGCTTTCTTT,CASSRQDGEAFF
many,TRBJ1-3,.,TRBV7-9,TGTGCCAGCAGCCTGTGGGTGGGACATAGCTCTGGAAACACCATATATTTT,CASSLWVGHSSGNTIYF
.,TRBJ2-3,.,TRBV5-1,TGCGCCAGCAGCTTGATGTGGGGGGATAGCACAGATACGCAGTATTTT,CASSLMWGDSTDTQYF
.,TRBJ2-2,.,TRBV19,TGTGCCAGTAGTTCTTCAGGGATATACACCGGGGAGCTGTTTTTT,CASSSSGIYTGELFF
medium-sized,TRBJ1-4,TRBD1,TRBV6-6,TGTGCCAGCAGTTTCGACACAGGGGGGAATGAAAAACTGTTTTTT,CASSFDTGGNEKLFF
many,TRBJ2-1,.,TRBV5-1,TGCGCCAGCAGCCCGAGGTGGTACAATGAGCAGTTCTTC,CASSPRWYNEQFF
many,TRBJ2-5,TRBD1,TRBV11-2,TGTGCCAGCAGCTTAGGGGACAGATTCCAAGAGACCCAGTACTTC,CASSLGDRFQETQYF
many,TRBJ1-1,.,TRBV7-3,TGTGCCAGCAGCTTGTCAGGCAACACTGAAGCTTTCTTT,CASSLSGNTEAFF
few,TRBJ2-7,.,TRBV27,TGTGCCAGCAGTTTACCTACAGGGAGAGTTTATTACGAGCAGTACTTC,CASSLPTGRVYYEQYF
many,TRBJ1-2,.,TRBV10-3,TGTGCCATCAGGCCGGGACACGACATTTATAACTATGGCTACACCTTC,CAIRPGHDIYNYGYTF
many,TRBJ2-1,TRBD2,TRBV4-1,TGCGCCAGCAGCCAAGACCCGGGACTAGCGGGAGGGCCCTACAATGAGCAGTTCTTC,CASSQDPGLAGGPYNEQFF
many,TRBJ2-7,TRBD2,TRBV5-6,TGTGCCAGCAGCTGGCCGGGACTAGGATACGAGCAGTACTTC,CASSWPGLGYEQYF
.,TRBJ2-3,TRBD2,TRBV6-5,TGTGCCAGCGCCCTCAGGGCGGGGGGCGGGGATACGAAGTATTTT,CASALRAGGGDTKYF
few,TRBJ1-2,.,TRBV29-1,TGCGGCGTTGAAGATGGAGATGCAGCAGGGCTCTATGGCTACACCTTC,CGVEDGDAAGLYGYTF
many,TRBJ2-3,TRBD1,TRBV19,TGTGCCTCAAACAGGGGGAGGACAGATACGCAGTATTTT,CASNRGRTDTQYF
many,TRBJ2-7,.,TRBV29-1,TGCAGCGTTCAAGGGGCAGGGGCTAGGAACGAGCAGTACTTC,CSVQGAGARNEQYF
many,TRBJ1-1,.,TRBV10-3,TGTGCCATGATGCAGGGGTTCGGGTACACTGAAGCTTTCTTT,CAMMQGFGYTEAFF
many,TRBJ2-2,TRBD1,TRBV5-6,TGTGCCAGCAGCATGGGACAGACGATTACCGGGGAGCTGTTTTTT,CASSMGQTITGELFF
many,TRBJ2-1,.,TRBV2,TGTGCCAGCAGTGACAGCAATGGTGCCAGGTATTACAATGAGCAGTTCTTC,CASSDSNGARYYNEQFF